Below, one TCR beta chain is given with its context. This receptor's antigen is unknown. Within one base of it there is no much larger clone, and no base qualities were kept. The collaborating institutions used their own protocols to collect whole blood in K2EDTA tubes. For TCRbeta analysis, collaborator samples were shipped as frozen whole blood, as isolated PBMCs, or as DNA extracted from either sample type. The data were obtained in a study of blood T cell repertoires in COVID-19 (dated by TCRdb to the early 2020s). Looking at the study overall: Collaborator samples came from the United States, Italy and Spain and covered acute and convalescent phases of COVID-19. The material from the prospective study consisted of cDNA or gDNA derived from T cells, B-cell-depleted T cells, or PBMCs. The samples were drawn from the first 160 participants of the ongoing ImmuneRACE study and from some 1,300 subjects provided by 6 global collaborators. The repertoires were released in a freely available public database intended as a resource for research on the immune response to SARS-CoV-2. The dataset comprised deeply sampled blood TCRbeta repertoires from subjects exposed to, actively infected with, or recovered from COVID-19. Sample metadata almost always included a de-identified subject ID, COVID-19 status, age in years and sex. Where available, HLA class I and class II types were taken from metadata supplied by the sample provider and were not determined by assay-based typing. The study at large found these results: How much clinical and demographic metadata was included differed by source and by participant, and the metadata was provided uncurated.

TCRbeta CDR3 regions were amplified from genomic DNA using the immunoSEQ Assay, a bias-controlled multiplex PCR. The source study handled its data this way. The number of nucleated cells in each sample was estimated from the amplification of reference gene primers within the assay. To quantify the absolute abundance of each unique TCRbeta CDR3 rearrangement, sequence reads were collapsed and filtered. For each sample, productive Simpson clonality was calculated as the square root of Simpson's diversity index over productive rearrangements. Entries here come from immuneACCESS through TCRdb and include only in-frame sequences with V and J called. Some clones fail to appear in such tables; in the studies checked, an unresolved V gene covers under half of the shortfall, and the cause of the remainder is unknown. The D gene and trimming were derived from the DNA, and the V and J assignments and clone size from that table. Present in this sample are under 300,000 clones, approximately 85% of which were seen just once. 13% of the sample goes to the ten largest clones.

This receptor was obtained from a human donor in a cohort sampled during active COVID-19. Sequenced input: peripheral blood.

The CDR3 in this case is CASSQARWETQYF. The nucleotide sequence is given as TGCGCCAGCAGCCAAGCCAGATGGGAGACCCAGTACTTC. The chain couples TRBV4-3 to TRBJ2-5; the D gene cannot be resolved reliably. The CDR3, cysteine through phenylalanine, is 13 amino acids long. Only the CDR3 portion is preserved as DNA: 39 bases, with reading frame beginning at the first base. The germline V gene specifies LGHNA as CDR1 and YSLEER as CDR2. V loses 1 base of germline sequence and J loses 5 bases, and the interval between the two ends is 8 bases.